This record concerns one TCR beta chain sequence. The sample is drawn from a study of blood T cell repertoires in COVID-19. This CDR3 comprises 15 residues. Germline V gene sequence: CDR1 PRHDT, CDR2 FYEKMQ (reference sequence). Trimming took 1 base from V and 1 from J, leaving 10 bases between them. Sequenced by immunoSEQ multiplex PCR; TCRdb stores in-frame clones only, minus some. The profile shows 96,000 or so clones, roughly 90% of them singletons. The rearrangement uses TRBV13 and TRBJ1-1; D possibly corresponds to TRBD1 (5 bases). The sequencing input was peripheral blood. This receptor was identified in a man between 60 and 75 years old with acute or convalescent COVID-19. The CDR3, as DNA: TGTGCCAGCAGCTTAGATGGCAGGGCGAACACTGAAGCTTTCTTT. It specifies CASSLDGRANTEAFF.